This TCR beta chain was identified during a study of blood T cell repertoires in COVID-19. The overall study: Samples came from the United States, Italy and Spain, spanning acute and convalescent COVID-19. Sample material is recorded as cDNA or gDNA derived from T cells, B-cell-depleted T cells, or PBMCs.

Germline loops: CDR1 GTSNPN, CDR2 SVGIG (reference sequence). This CDR3 region has 15 residues. Trimming took off 0 bases at V and 4 bases at J, with 12 bases between the two ends. Per the original data handling: For nucleated cells, counts were estimated from reference gene primer amplification. The repertoire was sequenced with immunoSEQ multiplex PCR; TCRdb's copy has only in-frame clones and lacks some. That table supplies the V and J calls and clone size; D and trimming were determined from the DNA. The table includes 100,000 or so clones, 91% detected once. This receptor was identified in a man in his 60s with acute or convalescent COVID-19. The specimen was peripheral blood. V is TRBV30 and J is TRBJ2-2, with D unclear. CDR3 DNA sequence: TGTGCCTGGAGTGTAAGTCCCGGCGGCACCGGGGAGCTGTTTTTT. It encodes CAWSVSPGGTGELFF. Filled out from reference TRBV30 and TRBJ2-2, the complete variable domain reads SQTIHQWPATLVQPVGSPLSLECTVEGTSNPNLYWYRQAAGRGLQLLFYSVGIGQISSEVPQNLSASRPQDRQFILSSKKLLLSDSGFYLCAWSVSPGGTGELFFGEGSRLTVL.